The 20 T cell receptor beta chains presented below share a single source sample, sequenced in a study of T-cell memory formation after mild COVID-19. TCRdb redid the calling of the 5' RACE reads with MiXCR, one entry per CDR3 protein. This table has about 560,000 distinct CDR3 sequences, roughly 17% appearing once. The sample comprised PBMCs or a T cell subset sorted from them (not recorded which). All receptors derive from an adult woman who had mild COVID-19 (a few samples of this study predate the infection). Cell type and time point are not known.

This clonotype came up a few times. The chain carries TRBV29-1 and TRBJ1-2, with TRBD1 as a possible D gene (6 bases). The CDR3 has 14 amino acids. Trimming removed 6 bases from V and 0 bases from J, with 14 bases in between. The germline V gene encodes CDR1 SQVTM and CDR2 ANQGSEA. CDR3 sequence reads: CSVRQAQANYGYTF. As DNA, the CDR3 is TGCAGCGTCCGACAGGCCCAAGCTAACTATGGCTACACCTTC.

This clonotype was detected a few times. This chain's CDR3 is CASSQDLGYFSNEQFF. The CDR3 DNA reads as TGCGCCAGCAGCCAAGACCTAGGTTATTTTTCTAATGAGCAGTTCTTC. V is TRBV4-3 and J is TRBJ2-1; D is unclear. Germline CDR1 LGHNA, CDR2 YSLEER. There are 16 residues in the CDR3. Trimming removed 0 bases from V and 7 bases from J, with 16 bases in between.

The chain couples TRBV18 to TRBJ1-5; D is possibly TRBD1 (6 bases). The CDR3 totals 17 residues. Germline loops: CDR1 KGHSH, CDR2 LQKENI. With 3 bases removed from V and 2 bases from J, the gap between germline ends came to 17 bases. The CDR3 protein is CASSPYREGFGNQPQHF. The CDR3 DNA reads as TGTGCCAGCTCACCCTACAGGGAAGGTTTTGGCAATCAGCCCCAGCATTTT.

This clonotype came up a few times. This rearrangement joins TRBV7-3 to TRBJ2-3, with D perhaps TRBD1 or TRBD2 (6 bases each). The germline CDR1 and CDR2 sequences are SGHTA and FQGTGA. V lost 5 bases, J lost 2 bases, and 11 bases lay in between. CDR3 size: 14 residues. CDR3 in DNA: TGTGCCAGCAGCCGGGGGCTCCTCACAGATACGCAGTATTTT. Protein: CASSRGLLTDTQYF.

This clonotype has a handful of counts. The rearrangement uses TRBV9 and TRBJ2-7; D uncertain. CDR1 SGDLS and CDR2 YYNGEE come from the germline V gene. V was clipped by 3 bases and J by 2 bases, with 9 bases between them. The CDR3 runs to 13 residues. The CDR3 DNA reads TGTGCCAGCAGCGGGGCGACACCCTACGAGCAGTACTTC. Translation gives CASSGATPYEQYF.

This rearrangement joins TRBV30 to TRBJ2-5; 9 bases are shared with TRBD2. The germline gives CDR1 GTSNPN, CDR2 SVGIG (reference sequence). This CDR3 region has 14 residues. V lost 3 bases, J lost 2 bases, and 4 bases stayed unmatched. The CDR3 nucleotides read TGTGCCTGGAGCTTCGCGGGAGGGCAAGAGACCCAGTACTTC. Protein sequence: CAWSFAGGQETQYF.

In this sample, this clonotype turned up a few times. The chain carries TRBV12-3 or TRBV12-4 and TRBJ2-3; 12 bases match TRBD2. The CDR3 totals 18 residues. The junction had 9 bases not matched to a gene; V was cut back by 5 bases and J by 0 bases. In nucleotides, the CDR3 is TGTGCCAGCAGTCTCCGGACTAGCGGGGCGCCGAGCACAGATACGCAGTATTTT. Translating it yields CASSLRTSGAPSTDTQYF.

This clonotype was recorded a few times. The J gene is TRBJ2-1, the V gene TRBV7-2; 13 bases line up with TRBD2. The junction had 11 bases not matched to a gene; V was cut back by 4 bases and J by 8 bases. The CDR3 consists of 17 residues. Germline lookup yields CDR1 SGHTA and CDR2 FQGNSA. CDR3 DNA: TGTGCCAGCAGCTGGACTAGCGGGGGAGGAAGGGGGGATGAGCAGTTCTTC. Its protein is CASSWTSGGGRGDEQFF.

The chain uses TRBV20-1 and TRBJ1-1; D unclear. V was cut by 3 bases and J by 2 bases, with 7 bases left in between. Germline V gene data show CDR1 as DFQATT and CDR2 as SNEGSKA (reference sequence). The CDR3 length is 12 residues. The CDR3 coding sequence is TGCAGTGCTAGCCCTATTAACACTGAAGCTTTCTTT. This codes for CSASPINTEAFF.

This clonotype was recorded many times. This chain connects TRBV5-1 to TRBJ2-1; TRBD2 matches 7 bases. The germline V gene encodes CDR1 SGHRS and CDR2 YFSETQ. V shed 4 bases, J shed 5 bases, and the junction held 12 bases outside the gene matches. The CDR3 is 16 amino acids. CDR3 sequence: CASSPATSAIDNEQFF. CDR3 bases: TGCGCCAGCAGCCCCGCAACTAGCGCGATTGACAATGAGCAGTTCTTC.

The CDR3 spells CATSDSQTSGRALYNEQFF. The CDR3 nucleotides read TGTGCCACCAGTGATTCCCAGACTAGCGGGAGGGCCTTATACAATGAGCAGTTCTTC. The J gene is TRBJ2-1, the V gene TRBV24-1; 14 bases map to TRBD2. CDR1 and CDR2 from the germline V gene are KGHDR and SFDVKD. The CDR3 is 19 residues long. Trimming removed 2 bases from V and 4 bases from J; junction bases left unmatched: 9.

This clonotype was counted at least ten times. This chain links TRBV5-1 with TRBJ2-7; the D gene is possibly TRBD1 (6 bases). The CDR3 is 14 residues long. V was shortened by 5 bases and J by 2 bases, with 14 bases between the two germline ends. Germline lookup yields CDR1 SGHRS and CDR2 YFSETQ. The DNA of the CDR3 is TGCGCCAGCAGTGACAGGTCCAGCACCTACGAGCAGTACTTC. It codes for CASSDRSSTYEQYF.

This clonotype appeared a few times. This chain joins TRBV6-5 and TRBJ2-3; the D is unclear. The V gene lost 10 bases and the J gene lost 1 base, with 24 bases spanning the gap. Germline CDR1 reads MNHEY; CDR2 reads SVGAGI. This CDR3 comprises 17 residues. CDR3 DNA sequence: TGTGCCACCCAGACCGCCTACAGTTCCCTGGGCACAGATACGCAGTATTTT. Translation: CATQTAYSSLGTDTQYF.

This clonotype occurred many times. V is TRBV29-1 and J is TRBJ2-7, with 8 bases fitting TRBD1. V was pared by 4 bases and J by 5 bases, with 4 bases of the junction left unmatched. The CDR3 is 12 residues long. The germline V gene encodes CDR1 SQVTM and CDR2 ANQGSEA. As DNA, the CDR3 is TGCAGCGTTGGAGGACAGGGCAACGAGCAGTACTTC. Its translation is CSVGGQGNEQYF.

This clonotype was seen only a few times. The J gene is TRBJ2-7, the V gene TRBV18; a possible D gene is TRBD1 (7 bases). CDR1 and CDR2 from the germline V gene are KGHSH and LQKENI. V lost 2 bases and J 4 bases, leaving 15 bases between the germline ends. This CDR3 spans 15 amino acids. The CDR3 region has the DNA TGTGCCAGCTCACCAGACGACAGGGCGGGGTACGAGCAGTACTTC. Translated, it gives CASSPDDRAGYEQYF.

This clonotype was seen only a few times. The V gene is TRBV5-6, the J gene TRBJ2-2; 12 positions match TRBD2. CDR3 length: 18 residues. With V trimmed by 3 bases and J by 5 bases, 11 bases remained unmatched. Germline lookup yields CDR1 SGHDT and CDR2 YYEEEE. The CDR3 spells CASSSTRLAGVGTGELFF. In DNA, the CDR3 is TGTGCCAGCAGCTCGACCCGACTAGCGGGAGTTGGAACCGGGGAGCTGTTTTTT.

This chain links TRBV29-1 with TRBJ2-6; 8 positions agree with TRBD2. The CDR3 extends over 14 amino acids. Germline-derived CDR1 and CDR2 are SQVTM and ANQGSEA. The V segment lost 4 bases and the J segment 3 bases; nucleotides outside the gene matches: 2. Here the CDR3 DNA reads TGCAGCGTTGGCGGGGGGCATGGGGCCAACGTCCTGACTTTC. Amino acids: CSVGGGHGANVLTF.

This clonotype was observed a few times. This chain links TRBV3-1 with TRBJ1-5; tentative D call: TRBD1 (5 bases). Germline V gene lookup returns CDR1 LGHDT and CDR2 YNNKEL (reference sequence). V was cut by 5 bases and J by 2 bases, with 7 bases left in between. This CDR3 is 13 amino acids long. For the CDR3, the DNA is TGTGCCAGCAGCTGGACACGCAATCAGCCCCAGCATTTT. Translated: CASSWTRNQPQHF.

The genes are TRBV2 and TRBJ1-1; perhaps TRBD1 as D (6 bases). Germline V gene lookup returns CDR1 SNHLY and CDR2 FYNNEI. This CDR3 is 15 amino acids long. V lost 6 bases and J 4 bases, leaving 18 bases between the germline ends. CDR3 loop: CASSVTGSSITEAFF. The CDR3 coding sequence is TGTGCCAGCAGCGTCACAGGGTCTAGCATCACTGAAGCTTTCTTT.

The rearrangement links TRBV12-3 or TRBV12-4 to TRBJ2-3, with TRBD1 matching over 7 bases. Trimming at V came to 7 bases and at J to 3 bases, leaving 10 bases not matched to a gene. CDR3 length equals 15 residues. In DNA form, the CDR3 reads TGTGCCAGCAAACCGGTGGCAGGGGGAACAGATACGCAGTATTTT. This gives the protein CASKPVAGGTDTQYF.